The rows below give T cell receptor beta chains drawn from one sample of a study of blood T cell repertoires in COVID-19. The protocol was immunoSEQ multiplex PCR, while the TCRdb copy is restricted to in-frame clones and leaves out a portion. Here the sample spans more than 300,000 clones, around 88% being singletons. Material for sequencing was peripheral blood. The receptors shown here come from a woman aged 30 to 39 with COVID-19, enrolled during active disease. Each CDR3 is given with its conserved first and last residue. A D gene is named only where the DNA matches it firmly. Clone size is stated in some rows and not others, as once, few, many or a class when expanded.

V: TRBV2
J: TRBJ1-1
length: 11
size: -
D: -
DNA: TGTGCCAGCCTTGTTGACACTGAAGCTTTCTTT
CDR3: CASLVDTEAFF

V: TRBV5-8
J: TRBJ2-7
length: 13
size: -
D: -
DNA: TGTGCCAGCCGCCTCGGACAAACCTACGAGCAGTACTTC
CDR3: CASRLGQTYEQYF

V: TRBV6-4
J: TRBJ1-2
length: 13
size: -
D: -
DNA: TGTGCCAGCAGTGACACAGGTCTGTGGGGCTACACCTTC
CDR3: CASSDTGLWGYTF

V: TRBV5-1
J: TRBJ2-3
length: 15
size: -
D: TRBD2
DNA: TGCGCCAGCAGCTTGGGGCGGGAGAGGACAGATACGCAGTATTTT
CDR3: CASSLGRERTDTQYF

V: TRBV28
J: TRBJ1-1
length: 15
size: -
D: TRBD1
DNA: TGTGCCAGCAGTTCCTGGACAGGGCTGAACACTGAAGCTTTCTTT
CDR3: CASSSWTGLNTEAFF

V: TRBV2
J: TRBJ2-2
length: 14
size: -
D: TRBD1
DNA: TGTGCCAGCAGAACCGGGACAGGGACCGGGGAGCTGTTTTTT
CDR3: CASRTGTGTGELFF

V: TRBV7-9
J: TRBJ1-2
length: 13
size: -
D: -
DNA: TGTGCCAGCAGCTTAGGTCAGGGCTATGGCTACACCTTC
CDR3: CASSLGQGYGYTF

V: TRBV18
J: TRBJ2-2
length: 16
size: -
D: TRBD2
DNA: TGTGCCAGCTCACCACTGGCGGGGGGAGACACCGGGGAGCTGTTTTTT
CDR3: CASSPLAGGDTGELFF

V: TRBV5-4
J: TRBJ2-3
length: 16
size: once
D: -
DNA: TGTGCCAGCAGCTTCGGGGACTTCGTAAGCACAGATACGCAGTATTTT
CDR3: CASSFGDFVSTDTQYF

V: TRBV6-6
J: TRBJ1-2
length: 13
size: -
D: TRBD1
DNA: TGTGCCAGCAGGACAGGGGGAAACTATGGCTACACCTTC
CDR3: CASRTGGNYGYTF

V: TRBV6-1
J: TRBJ1-2
length: 12
size: -
D: -
DNA: TGTGCCAGCAGTGAAGACACCTATGGCTACACCTTC
CDR3: CASSEDTYGYTF